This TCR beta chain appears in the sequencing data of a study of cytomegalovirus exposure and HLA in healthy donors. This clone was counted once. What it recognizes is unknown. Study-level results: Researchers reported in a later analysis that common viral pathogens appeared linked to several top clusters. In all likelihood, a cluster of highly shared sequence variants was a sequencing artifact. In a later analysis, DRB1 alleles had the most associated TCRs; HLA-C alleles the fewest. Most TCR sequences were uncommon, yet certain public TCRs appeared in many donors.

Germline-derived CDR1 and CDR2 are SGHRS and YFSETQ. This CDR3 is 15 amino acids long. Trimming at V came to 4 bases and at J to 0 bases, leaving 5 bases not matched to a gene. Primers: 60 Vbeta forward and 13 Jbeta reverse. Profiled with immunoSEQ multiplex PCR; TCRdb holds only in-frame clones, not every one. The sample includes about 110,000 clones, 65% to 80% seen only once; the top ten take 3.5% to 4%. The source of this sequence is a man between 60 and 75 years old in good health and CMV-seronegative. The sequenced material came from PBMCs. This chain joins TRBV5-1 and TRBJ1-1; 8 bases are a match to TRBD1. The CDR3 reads CASSPGQGLNTEAFF. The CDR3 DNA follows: TGCGCCAGCAGCCCCGGACAGGGACTGAACACTGAAGCTTTCTTT. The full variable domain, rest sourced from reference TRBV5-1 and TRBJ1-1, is KAGVTQTPRYLIKTRGQQVTLSCSPISGHRSVSWYQQTPGQGLQFLFEYFSETQRNKGNFPGRFSGRQFSNSRSEMNVSTLELGDSALYLCASSPGQGLNTEAFFGQGTRLTVV.